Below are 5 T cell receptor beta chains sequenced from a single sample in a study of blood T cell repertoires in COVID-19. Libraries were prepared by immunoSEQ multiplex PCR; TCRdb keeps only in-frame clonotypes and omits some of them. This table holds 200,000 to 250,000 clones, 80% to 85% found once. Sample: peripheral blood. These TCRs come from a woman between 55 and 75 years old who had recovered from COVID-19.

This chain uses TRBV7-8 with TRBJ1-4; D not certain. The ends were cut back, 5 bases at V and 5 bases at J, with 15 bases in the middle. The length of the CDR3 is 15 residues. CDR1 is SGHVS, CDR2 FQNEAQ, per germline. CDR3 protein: CASSPLGSGNEKLFF. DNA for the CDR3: TGTGCCAGCAGCCCTCTCGGGTCTGGGAATGAAAAACTGTTTTTT.

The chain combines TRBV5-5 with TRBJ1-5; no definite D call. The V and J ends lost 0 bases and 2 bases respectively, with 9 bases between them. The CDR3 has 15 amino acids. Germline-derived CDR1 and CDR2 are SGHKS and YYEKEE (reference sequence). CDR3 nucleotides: TGTGCCAGCAGCTTGGCAGGCTGGGGCAATCAGCCCCAGCATTTT. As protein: CASSLAGWGNQPQHF.

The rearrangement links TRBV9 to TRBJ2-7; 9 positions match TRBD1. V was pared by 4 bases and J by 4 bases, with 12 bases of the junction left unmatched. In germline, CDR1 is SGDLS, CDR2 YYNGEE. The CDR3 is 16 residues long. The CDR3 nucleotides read TGTGCCAGCAGCCCACAGGACAGGGGTTACTTGTACGAGCAGTACTTC. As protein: CASSPQDRGYLYEQYF.

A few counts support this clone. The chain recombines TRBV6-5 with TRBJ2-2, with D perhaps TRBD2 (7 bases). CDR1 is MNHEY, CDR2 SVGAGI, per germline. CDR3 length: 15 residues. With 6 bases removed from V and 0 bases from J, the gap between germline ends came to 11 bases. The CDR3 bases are TGTGCCAGCAGGGGGGGGGCGACGAACACCGGGGAGCTGTTTTTT. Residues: CASRGGATNTGELFF.

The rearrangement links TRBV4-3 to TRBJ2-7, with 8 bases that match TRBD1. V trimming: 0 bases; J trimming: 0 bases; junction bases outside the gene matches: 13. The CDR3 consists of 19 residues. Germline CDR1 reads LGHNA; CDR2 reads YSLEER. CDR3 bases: TGCGCCAGCAGCCAAGAATGGCGCAGGGGGCGCGACGGCTCCTACGAGCAGTACTTC. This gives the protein CASSQEWRRGRDGSYEQYF.